One sample yielded the 10 T cell receptor beta chains listed below, sequenced in a study of shared clonotypes between healthy human individuals. Naive CD8 cells lacked CD45RO, underwent positive selection for CCR7 and left out terminally differentiated effector memory CD45RA+ cells. Sequenced by immunoSEQ multiplex PCR; TCRdb stores in-frame clones only, minus some. The sample includes around 610,000 clones, around 96% seen only once; the top ten take roughly 0.12%. The sequencing input was naive CD8+ T cells sorted from blood. Every receptor here comes from a woman in her 30s in good health.

On this clone itself: At the DNA level, this CDR3 is encoded by other sequences in the same sample as well. The CDR3: CASSLAGSYEQYF. As DNA, the CDR3 is TGTGCCAGCAGCTTGGCGGGGTCCTACGAGCAGTACTTC. The chain couples TRBV5-4 to TRBJ2-7; a possible D gene is TRBD2 (5 bases). The V gene's germline CDR1 is SGHNT and CDR2 YYREEE (reference sequence). CDR3 length equals 13 residues. The germline V and J ends were trimmed by 0 bases and 1 base, with 5 bases remaining between them.

The CDR3 reads CASIETGFTGGYTF. The CDR3 DNA is TGTGCCAGCATAGAGACAGGCTTTACGGGTGGATACACCTTC. V usage is TRBV28 and J usage is TRBJ1-2; maybe TRBD1 (6 bases). In germline, CDR1 is MDHEN, CDR2 SYDVKM. V was trimmed by 7 bases and J by 11 bases, leaving 23 bases between them. The CDR3 extends over 14 amino acids.

This chain uses TRBV9 with TRBJ2-7; D gene uncertain. Per the germline V gene, CDR1 is SGDLS and CDR2 is YYNGEE. This CDR3 spans 15 amino acids. V lost 0 bases and J 5 bases, leaving 15 bases between the germline ends. Here the CDR3 reads CASSVALSGDHEQYF. Here the CDR3 DNA reads TGTGCCAGCAGCGTAGCTCTTTCTGGTGACCACGAGCAGTACTTC.

A few counts support this clone. The chain employs TRBV7-6 and TRBJ1-5; D may be TRBD1 (5 bases). This CDR3 contains 13 residues. Germline V gene lookup returns CDR1 SGHVS and CDR2 FNYEAQ. The V end lost 4 bases, the J end lost 11 bases, and 15 bases lay between the germline ends. The CDR3 spells CASSSEAGGAQHF. In DNA form, the CDR3 reads TGTGCCAGCAGCTCGGAGGCGGGGGGAGCCCAGCATTTT.

The V and J genes are TRBV9 and TRBJ2-7, with 7 bases fitting TRBD2. V shed 4 bases, J shed 5 bases, and the junction held 12 bases outside the gene matches. This CDR3 is built from 15 residues. The germline V gene has CDR1 SGDLS and CDR2 YYNGEE. CDR3 amino acids: CASSPRGGEGHEQYF. The CDR3 DNA reads as TGTGCCAGCAGCCCCCGGGGAGGGGAGGGACACGAGCAGTACTTC.

This chain links TRBV28 with TRBJ2-7, with TRBD1 identical over 12 bases. The CDR3 has 16 residues. The germline V gene has CDR1 MDHEN and CDR2 SYDVKM. J was trimmed by 6 bases and V by 3 bases; bases with no gene match: 9. CDR3 residues: CASSLLGGDRGLEQYF. The CDR3 DNA follows: TGTGCCAGCAGTTTGCTGGGAGGGGACAGGGGGCTCGAGCAGTACTTC.

V is TRBV9 and J is TRBJ2-7, with a possible D match to TRBD2 (5 bases). The CDR3 runs to 13 residues. V gave up 4 bases and J gave up 6 bases, with 14 bases separating them. In germline, CDR1 is SGDLS, CDR2 YYNGEE. The CDR3 DNA sequence: TGTGCCAGCAGCCCCCTCCGGGCGGGCGAGCAGTACTTC. Encoded protein: CASSPLRAGEQYF.

V gene TRBV27 combines with J gene TRBJ2-5, with a possible D match to TRBD2 (5 bases). V dropped 6 bases and J dropped 4 bases, with 12 bases sitting between them. The CDR3 sequence is 13 residues long. Germline V lookup: CDR1 MNHEY, CDR2 SMNVEV (reference sequence). CDR3 protein: CASRDGVGETQYF. DNA of the CDR3: TGTGCCAGCAGGGACGGGGTCGGAGAGACCCAGTACTTC.

The V call is TRBV7-6, the J call TRBJ1-2, with D perhaps matching TRBD1 (5 bases). The length of the CDR3 is 13 residues. Between the trimmed V and J ends, which lost 4 bases and 7 bases, there was a span of 13 bases. The V gene's germline CDR1 is SGHVS and CDR2 FNYEAQ. CDR3 nucleotides: TGTGCCAGCAGCTCAAGGGGAGGAACTGGCTACACCTTC. Amino acid sequence: CASSSRGGTGYTF.

The chain is built from TRBV19 and TRBJ2-5; TRBD1 is a possible D gene (7 bases). There are 16 residues in the CDR3. Germline CDR1 is LNHDA and CDR2 is SQIVND (reference sequence). Trimming took off 4 bases at V and 4 bases at J, with 19 bases between the two ends. DNA for the CDR3: TGTGCCAGTAGTAGTCACTCTTGGCAGGGGGGAGAGACCCAGTACTTC. Translated, it gives CASSSHSWQGGETQYF. The complete variable domain, with remaining parts taken from reference TRBV19 and TRBJ2-5, reads DGGITQSPKYLFRKEGQNVTLSCEQNLNHDAMYWYRQDPGQGLRLIYYSQIVNDFQKGDIAEGYSVSREKKESFPLTVTSAQKNPTAFYLCASSSHSWQGGETQYFGPGTRLLVL.